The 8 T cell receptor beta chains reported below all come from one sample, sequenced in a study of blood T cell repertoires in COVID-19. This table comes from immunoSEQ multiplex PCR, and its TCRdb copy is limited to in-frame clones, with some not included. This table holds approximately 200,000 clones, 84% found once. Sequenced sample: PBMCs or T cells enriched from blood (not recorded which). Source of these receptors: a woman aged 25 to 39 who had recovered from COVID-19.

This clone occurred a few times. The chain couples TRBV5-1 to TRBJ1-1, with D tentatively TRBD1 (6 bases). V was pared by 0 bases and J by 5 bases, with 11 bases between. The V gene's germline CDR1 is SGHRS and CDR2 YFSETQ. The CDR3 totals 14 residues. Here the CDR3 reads CASSLARGRTEAFF. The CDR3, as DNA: TGCGCCAGCAGCTTGGCCAGGGGTCGGACTGAAGCTTTCTTT.

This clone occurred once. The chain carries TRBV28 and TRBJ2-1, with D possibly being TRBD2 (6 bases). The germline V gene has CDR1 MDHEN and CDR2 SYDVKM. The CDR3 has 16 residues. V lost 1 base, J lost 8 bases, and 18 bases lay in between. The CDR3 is CASSLFPWQGGDEQFF. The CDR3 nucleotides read TGTGCCAGCAGTTTATTCCCGTGGCAGGGCGGGGATGAGCAGTTCTTC.

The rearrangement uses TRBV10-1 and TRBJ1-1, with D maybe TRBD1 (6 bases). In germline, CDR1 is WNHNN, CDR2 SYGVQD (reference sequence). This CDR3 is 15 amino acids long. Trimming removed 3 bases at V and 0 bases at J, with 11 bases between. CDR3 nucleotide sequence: TGCGCCAGCAGTGATAGGTACAGGGTGAACACTGAAGCTTTCTTT. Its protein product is CASSDRYRVNTEAFF.

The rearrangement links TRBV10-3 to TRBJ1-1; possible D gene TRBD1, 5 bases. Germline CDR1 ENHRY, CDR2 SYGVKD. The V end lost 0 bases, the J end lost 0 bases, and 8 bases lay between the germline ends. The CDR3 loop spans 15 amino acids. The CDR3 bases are TGTGCCATCAGTGAGTCCCAGGGCCTGAACACTGAAGCTTTCTTT. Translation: CAISESQGLNTEAFF.

The CDR3 bases are TGTGCCACCAGAGCCGGTACTGAAGCTTTCTTT. This codes for CATRAGTEAFF. The chain has TRBV6-5 and TRBJ1-1; no clear D. V was clipped by 10 bases and J by 5 bases, with 11 bases between them. This CDR3 contains 11 residues. CDR1 is MNHEY and CDR2 is SVGAGI in the germline V gene.

CDR3 region: CASSLGDRGTAEAFF. The CDR3 DNA sequence: TGTGCCAGCAGCTTAGGAGACAGGGGGACCGCTGAAGCTTTCTTT. This chain joins TRBV7-2 and TRBJ1-1; 9 positions agree with TRBD1. This CDR3 spans 15 amino acids. The V and J ends lost 1 base and 6 bases, in that order; junction bases with no gene match: 6. CDR1 and CDR2 from the germline V gene are SGHTA and FQGNSA.

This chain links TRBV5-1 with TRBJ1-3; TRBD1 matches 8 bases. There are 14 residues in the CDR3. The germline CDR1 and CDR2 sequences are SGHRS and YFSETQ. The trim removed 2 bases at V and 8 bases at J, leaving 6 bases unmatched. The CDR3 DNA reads TGCGCCAGCAGCTTACCGACAGGGGAAGACACCATATATTTT. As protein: CASSLPTGEDTIYF.

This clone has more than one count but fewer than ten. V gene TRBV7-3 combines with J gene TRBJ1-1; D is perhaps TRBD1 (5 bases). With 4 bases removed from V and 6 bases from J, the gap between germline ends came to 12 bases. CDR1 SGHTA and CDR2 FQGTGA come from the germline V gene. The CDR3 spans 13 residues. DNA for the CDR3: TGTGCCAGCAGCTCCCCAGGGTCAGCTGAAGCTTTCTTT. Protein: CASSSPGSAEAFF.